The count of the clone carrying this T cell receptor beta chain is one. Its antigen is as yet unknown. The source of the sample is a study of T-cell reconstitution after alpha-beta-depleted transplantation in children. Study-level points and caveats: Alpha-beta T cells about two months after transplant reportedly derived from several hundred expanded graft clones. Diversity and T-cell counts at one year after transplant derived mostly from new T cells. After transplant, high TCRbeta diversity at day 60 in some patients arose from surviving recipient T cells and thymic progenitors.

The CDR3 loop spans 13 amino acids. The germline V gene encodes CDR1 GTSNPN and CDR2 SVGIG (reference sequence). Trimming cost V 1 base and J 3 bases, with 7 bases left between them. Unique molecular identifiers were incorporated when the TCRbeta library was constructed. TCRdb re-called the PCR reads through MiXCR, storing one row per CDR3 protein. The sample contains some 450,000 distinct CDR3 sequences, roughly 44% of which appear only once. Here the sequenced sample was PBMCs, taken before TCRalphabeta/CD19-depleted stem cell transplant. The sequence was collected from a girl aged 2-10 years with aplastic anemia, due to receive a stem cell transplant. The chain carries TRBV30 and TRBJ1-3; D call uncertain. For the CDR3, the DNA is TGTGCCTGGAGTGCTTGGCTTGGAAACACCATATATTTT. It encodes CAWSAWLGNTIYF.